The 26 T cell receptor beta chains reported below all come from one sample, sequenced in a study of T cells in Graves' hyperthyroidism and ophthalmopathy. RNA transcripts yielded amplified TCR beta CDR3 regions. With the HTBI primer set, the TCR CDR3 went through a first round of RT-PCR. TCRdb re-called the multiplex PCR reads through MiXCR, storing one row per CDR3 protein. The sample records approximately 400,000 distinct CDR3 sequences, roughly 14% being singletons. The sequenced sample was blood. Receptors originate from a woman aged 18-29 years with Graves' hyperthyroidism that later progressed to Graves' ophthalmopathy.

The V and J genes are TRBV29-1 and TRBJ2-7; 11 bases agree with TRBD2. The germline CDR1 and CDR2 sequences are SQVTM and ANQGSEA. The CDR3 is 18 amino acids. The J segment lost 1 base and the V segment lost 4 bases, leaving 15 bases of the junction unmatched. The CDR3 DNA reads as TGCAGCGTTGCTATGACTAGCGGGACGGGTATCTGGTCCTACGAGCAGTACTTC. This codes for CSVAMTSGTGIWSYEQYF.

The chain employs TRBV9 and TRBJ2-3; 7 bases are shared with TRBD2. V was clipped by 3 bases and J by 2 bases; unmatched bases: 15. CDR1 and CDR2 from the germline V gene are SGDLS and YYNGEE. CDR3 size: 18 residues. The CDR3 sequence is CASSEAADFGTNTDTQYF. CDR3 DNA: TGTGCCAGCAGCGAAGCCGCGGATTTCGGGACTAACACAGATACGCAGTATTTT.

The V call is TRBV20-1, the J call TRBJ2-1; no clear D gene. The V and J ends lost 0 bases and 9 bases respectively, with 15 bases between them. CDR1 is DFQATT and CDR2 is SNEGSKA in the germline V gene (reference sequence). This CDR3 comprises 14 residues. The CDR3 nucleotides are TGCAGTGCTAGAGAAGGAATTAGTTTCTCTGAGCAGTTCTTC. Encoded protein: CSAREGISFSEQFF.

This clonotype was detected many times. The chain combines TRBV18 with TRBJ2-3; D perhaps matches TRBD2 (6 bases). The length of the CDR3 is 15 residues. Germline lookup yields CDR1 KGHSH and CDR2 LQKENI. V lost 0 bases and J lost 0, with 7 bases in between. The CDR3 DNA reads TGTGCCAGCTCACCACCGGGGACTAGCACAGATACGCAGTATTTT. This sequence encodes CASSPPGTSTDTQYF.

This clonotype was recorded at least ten times. The rearrangement links TRBV28 to TRBJ1-1; a weak D match, TRBD1 (5 bases). Looked up from germline, CDR1 is MDHEN and CDR2 is SYDVKM. This CDR3 spans 15 amino acids. Trimming took 8 bases from V and 0 from J, leaving 16 bases between them. The CDR3 protein is CASHQGGPMNTEAFF. The CDR3, as DNA: TGTGCCAGCCATCAGGGAGGGCCGATGAACACTGAAGCTTTCTTT.

With respect to this clonotype: A much larger clonotype is one base distant, so this may be a read error. The conserved closing phenylalanine or tryptophan is absent in this CDR3, likely reflecting a read error. This chain joins TRBV11-2 and TRBJ1-3; the D is unclear. V lost 2 bases, J lost 1 base, and 6 bases lay in between. From germline, CDR1 is SGHAT and CDR2 FQNNGV. This CDR3 is 14 amino acids long. As DNA, the CDR3 is TGTGCCAGCAGCTTAAGTCCATCTGGAAACACCATATATTCT. This encodes CASSLSPSGNTIYS.

The sample holds many counts of this clonotype. The CDR3 nucleotides read TGTGCCAGCAGTTCTCTAGTCGGAGCCTACAATGAGCAGTTCTTC. This sequence encodes CASSSLVGAYNEQFF. The chain carries TRBV27 and TRBJ2-1; no firm D call. V was pared by 4 bases and J by 2 bases, with 12 bases between. CDR1 is MNHEY, CDR2 SMNVEV, per germline (reference sequence). This CDR3 comprises 15 residues.

Worth noting for this clonotype: A clone one base away is much larger, so this may be a read error. This rearrangement joins TRBV18 to TRBJ2-1; 10 positions agree with TRBD2. This CDR3 has 17 residues. Germline V gives CDR1 KGHSH, CDR2 LQKENI. CDR3 in amino acids: CASSSPLAGDDYNEQFF. CDR3 DNA sequence: TGTGCCAGCTCATCACCGCTAGCGGGAGATGACTACAATGAGCAGTTCTTC.

The V and J genes are TRBV4-3 and TRBJ1-1, with a tentative D call TRBD1 (5 bases). From germline, CDR1 is LGHNA and CDR2 YSLEER. The V end was cut by 2 bases, the J end by 5 bases, with 12 bases between. The CDR3 runs 14 residues. This CDR3 is CASSQFQGGTEAFF. CDR3 nucleotide sequence: TGCGCCAGCAGCCAATTTCAGGGTGGAACTGAAGCTTTCTTT.

V gene TRBV9 combines with J gene TRBJ1-2, with D unclear. Per the germline V gene, CDR1 is SGDLS and CDR2 is YYNGEE. This CDR3 has 12 residues. V was clipped by 2 bases and J by 3 bases, with 5 bases between them. CDR3 protein: CASSVGDYGYTF. CDR3 DNA sequence: TGTGCCAGCAGCGTGGGAGACTATGGCTACACCTTC.

This clonotype was counted many times. The genes are TRBV6-1 and TRBJ2-7; D possibly corresponds to TRBD1 (5 bases). Germline-derived CDR1 and CDR2 are MNHNS and SASEGT. CDR3 length: 16 amino acids. Trimming left V 3 bases short and J 6 bases short, with 21 bases between. CDR3: CASSESQGRPLGEQYF. The CDR3, as DNA: TGTGCCAGCAGTGAGTCCCAGGGTCGACCTCTGGGCGAGCAGTACTTC.

This clonotype appeared many times. The chain carries TRBV28 and TRBJ2-5, with D unresolved. The CDR3 is made up of 11 amino acids. V lost 6 bases to trimming and J lost 5 bases, with 7 bases between them. Germline V gene lookup returns CDR1 MDHEN and CDR2 SYDVKM. The CDR3 DNA reads as TGTGCCAGCAGAGACTGGGAGACCCAGTACTTC. Protein: CASRDWETQYF.

This clonotype was seen only a few times. V gene TRBV9 combines with J gene TRBJ2-3; no reliable D call. The CDR3 is 13 residues long. Germline-derived CDR1 and CDR2 are SGDLS and YYNGEE. V lost 2 bases, J lost 6 bases, and 10 bases lay in between. The DNA for the CDR3 is TGTGCCAGCAGCGTTTTAGTGGTGGATACGCAGTATTTT. This gives the protein CASSVLVVDTQYF.

This clonotype has ten or more counts. V and J are TRBV10-3 and TRBJ1-4; 10 bases are a match to TRBD1. Per germline, CDR1 ENHRY and CDR2 SYGVKD. J was trimmed by 2 bases and V by 11 bases; bases with no gene match: 8. The CDR3 contains 15 residues. The CDR3 loop is CASGQGRVTNEKLFF. The CDR3 DNA reads as TGTGCCTCGGGACAGGGGCGCGTCACTAATGAAAAACTGTTTTTT.

Many counts were recorded for this clonotype. The chain combines TRBV15 with TRBJ2-7; maybe TRBD2 (6 bases). Germline CDR1 reads LNHNV; CDR2 reads YYDKDF (reference sequence). This CDR3 is 16 amino acids long. V dropped 3 bases and J dropped 0 bases, with 15 bases sitting between them. CDR3 amino acids: CATSSLGEASSYEQYF. In DNA form, the CDR3 reads TGTGCCACCAGCAGTCTCGGGGAGGCGAGCTCCTACGAGCAGTACTTC.

This chain joins TRBV13 and TRBJ2-2, with 8 bases fitting TRBD1. Germline V gene sequence: CDR1 PRHDT, CDR2 FYEKMQ (reference sequence). The length of the CDR3 is 17 residues. V lost 4 bases, J lost 6 bases, and 13 bases stayed unmatched. The CDR3 DNA reads as TGTGCCAGCAGCTCCCTCCCCGGGACAGGTACCGCCGGGGAGCTGTTTTTT. Translated: CASSSLPGTGTAGELFF.

The CDR3 loop reads CASSSSGGQGARPGYTF. The CDR3 DNA reads TGTGCCAGCAGTTCCTCCGGGGGCCAGGGGGCCCGGCCGGGCTACACCTTC. This chain uses TRBV27 with TRBJ1-2; 8 bases agree with TRBD1. The CDR3 contains 17 residues. Per the germline V gene, CDR1 is MNHEY and CDR2 is SMNVEV (reference sequence). The V and J ends lost 4 bases and 8 bases, in that order; junction bases with no gene match: 18.

This clonotype was found many times. The chain recombines TRBV7-9 with TRBJ2-5; D could derive from TRBD1 or TRBD2 (8 bases each). This CDR3 contains 13 residues. Trimming pared 8 bases from V and 5 bases from J, leaving 15 bases between. The germline V gene has CDR1 SEHNR and CDR2 FQNEAQ (reference sequence). CDR3 sequence (DNA): TGTGCCAGCGGACAGGGACTAGAGGAGACCCAGTACTTC. Translated, it gives CASGQGLEETQYF.

This clonotype was found many times. The V call is TRBV7-9, the J call TRBJ2-5; weak D call: TRBD2 (6 bases). There are 15 residues in the CDR3. Germline CDR1 reads SEHNR; CDR2 reads FQNEAQ (reference sequence). With 1 base removed from V and 2 bases from J, the gap between germline ends came to 11 bases. CDR3 in amino acids: CASSLVREQQETQYF. The DNA for the CDR3 is TGTGCCAGCAGCTTAGTGCGGGAACAACAAGAGACCCAGTACTTC.

This clonotype has just a few counts. CDR3 loop: CASSRTSGGFTDTQYF. DNA of the CDR3: TGTGCCAGCAGCCGGACTAGCGGGGGATTCACAGATACGCAGTATTTT. The J gene is TRBJ2-3, the V gene TRBV7-6; the match to TRBD2 covers 13 bases. With V trimmed by 5 bases and J by 2 bases, 4 bases remained unmatched. The CDR3 is 16 residues long. Germline CDR1 is SGHVS and CDR2 is FNYEAQ.

The chain is built from TRBV4-1 and TRBJ2-7; D may be TRBD2 (6 bases). Trimming pared 2 bases from V and 0 bases from J, leaving 8 bases between. The CDR3 has 14 residues. CDR1 is MGHRA and CDR2 is YSYEKL in the germline V gene. CDR3 nucleotide sequence: TGCGCCAGCAGCCAATTAGCGGACTCCTACGAGCAGTACTTC. Translated, it gives CASSQLADSYEQYF.

The chain carries TRBV5-1 and TRBJ1-2; possible D gene TRBD1, 6 bases. The CDR3 runs 14 residues. CDR1 is SGHRS and CDR2 is YFSETQ in the germline V gene. The ends were cut back, 3 bases at V and 8 bases at J, with 17 bases in the middle. CDR3: CASSSQMGAEGYTF. CDR3 bases: TGCGCCAGCAGCTCGCAAATGGGGGCGGAGGGCTACACCTTC.

CDR3 loop: CAWGTDSYNEQFF. In DNA form, the CDR3 reads TGTGCCTGGGGGACTGACTCCTACAATGAGCAGTTCTTC. The chain is built from TRBV30 and TRBJ2-1; D possibly corresponds to TRBD2 (6 bases). Trimming removed 5 bases from V and 0 bases from J, with 8 bases in between. In germline, CDR1 is GTSNPN, CDR2 SVGIG (reference sequence). The CDR3 is 13 residues long.

This chain joins TRBV6-2 or TRBV6-3 and TRBJ2-1; the D gene is possibly TRBD2 (5 bases). V was cut by 5 bases and J by 9 bases, with 11 bases left in between. The length of the CDR3 is 12 residues. Germline V gives CDR1 MNHEY, CDR2 SVGEGT. The DNA of the CDR3 is TGTGCCAGCAGTGTAGGAGAGGGTGAGCAGTTCTTC. Amino acid sequence: CASSVGEGEQFF.

In this sample, this clonotype turned up a few times. The V and J genes are TRBV7-2 and TRBJ1-3; no firm D call. Per germline, CDR1 SGHTA and CDR2 FQGNSA. Trimming took 3 bases from V and 0 from J, leaving 6 bases between them. This CDR3 is 14 amino acids long. The DNA for the CDR3 is TGTGCCAGCAGCTTTCTGGACTCTGGAAACACCATATATTTT. Its translation: CASSFLDSGNTIYF.

The rearrangement uses TRBV4-3 and TRBJ2-5; a possible D gene is TRBD1 (6 bases). V lost 1 base to trimming and J lost 5 bases, with 35 bases between them. This CDR3 has 22 amino acids. Germline values: CDR1 LGHNA, CDR2 YSLEER. The CDR3 sequence: CASSQGGITSGRLPPRGETQYF. The CDR3 DNA reads as TGCGCCAGCAGCCAAGGGGGCATTACATCGGGGCGTTTACCTCCTAGGGGGGAGACCCAGTACTTC.